Here is one T cell receptor beta chain with its context. TCR subtype-specific primers in iRepertoire multiplex PCR prepared libraries for bulk and single-cell sequencing. TCRdb reprocessed the multiplex PCR reads and stores each CDR3 protein as one record, lacking DNA. This sample's table reports about 21,000 distinct CDR3 sequences. The entry originates in a study of T cells in severe cutaneous drug reactions. Study details: Patients came from Taiwan, Thailand and a European registry, 2011 to 2018. Naranjo and ALDEN algorithms identified the culprit drug.

The patients sequenced had a carbamazepine-induced Stevens-Johnson syndrome or toxic epidermal necrolysis reaction. The CDR3 is 14 residues long. From germline, CDR1 is DFQATT and CDR2 SNEGSKA (reference sequence). The chain combines TRBV20-1 with TRBJ1-1; with no DNA, the TCRdb D assignment of TRBD1 cannot be verified. The sequencing sample was made of PBMCs. The TCR was taken from a human donor with toxic epidermal necrolysis, a severe cutaneous drug reaction. CDR3 protein: CSATAGQTNTEAFF.